The 19 T cell receptor beta chains in this list originate from one sample, sequenced in a study of control samples from healthy donors and cancer patients. Sequencing used immunoSEQ multiplex PCR; TCRdb keeps in-frame clones, though not all of them. The data hold tens of thousands of clones, with about 83% observed a single time. The sample was PBMCs. These receptors came from a woman in her thirties or forties with lung cancer.

The gene calls are TRBV24-1 and TRBJ2-3, with TRBD2 as a possible D gene (5 bases). V dropped 9 bases and J dropped 2 bases, with 8 bases sitting between them. Germline V gives CDR1 KGHDR, CDR2 SFDVKD. The CDR3 loop spans 12 amino acids. Here the CDR3 DNA reads TGTGCCACCCGGGGATTCACAGATACGCAGTATTTT. This sequence encodes CATRGFTDTQYF.

The V gene is TRBV28, the J gene TRBJ1-5, with a possible D match to TRBD1 (5 bases). The CDR3 runs 12 residues. The V end was cut by 5 bases, the J end by 9 bases, with 11 bases between. Germline CDR1 is MDHEN and CDR2 is SYDVKM. CDR3 sequence: CASSPPRGPQHF. For the CDR3, the DNA is TGTGCCAGCAGTCCCCCGAGGGGGCCCCAGCATTTT.

This chain uses TRBV6-1 with TRBJ1-1, with D tentatively TRBD1 (6 bases). With 5 bases removed from V and 8 bases from J, the gap between germline ends came to 9 bases. The CDR3 spans 11 residues. Germline loops: CDR1 MNHNS, CDR2 SASEGT. CDR3 region: CASSQGPEAFF. The CDR3 nucleotides read TGTGCCAGCAGTCAGGGGCCAGAAGCTTTCTTT.

This clone was recorded once. The chain has TRBV5-1 and TRBJ1-2; D unclear. Germline V CDR1 and CDR2: SGHRS, YFSETQ. V lost 0 bases to trimming and J lost 5 bases, with 11 bases between them. CDR3 length equals 14 residues. CDR3 residues: CASSLESALYGYTF. The CDR3 DNA reads TGCGCCAGCAGCTTGGAATCAGCACTTTATGGCTACACCTTC. The full variable domain, with the rest looked up from reference TRBV5-1 and TRBJ1-2, is KAGVTQTPRYLIKTRGQQVTLSCSPISGHRSVSWYQQTPGQGLQFLFEYFSETQRNKGNFPGRFSGRQFSNSRSEMNVSTLELGDSALYLCASSLESALYGYTFGSGTRLTVV.

The chain uses TRBV15 and TRBJ2-1; D ambiguous. Germline V gene sequence: CDR1 LNHNV, CDR2 YYDKDF (reference sequence). This CDR3 is 16 amino acids long. V was cut by 0 bases and J by 0 bases, with 9 bases left in between. CDR3 sequence reads: CATSRDLDASYNEQFF. DNA for the CDR3: TGTGCCACCAGCAGAGATCTGGACGCCTCCTACAATGAGCAGTTCTTC.

This clone appeared a single time. V usage is TRBV25-1 and J usage is TRBJ1-4; 9 nucleotides match TRBD1. The CDR3 covers 13 residues. Per the germline V gene, CDR1 is MGHDK and CDR2 is SYGVNS. J lost 4 bases, V lost 8 bases, and 2 bases had no gene match. The CDR3 protein is CASLGQGNEKLFF. In DNA, the CDR3 is TGTGCCAGCCTGGGACAGGGTAATGAAAAACTGTTTTTT.

The rearrangement joins TRBV19 to TRBJ1-2; D perhaps matches TRBD1 (5 bases). CDR3 size: 12 residues. V was cut by 2 bases and J by 4 bases, with 5 bases left in between. Germline-derived CDR1 and CDR2 are LNHDA and SQIVND (reference sequence). For the CDR3, the DNA is TGTGCCAGTAGTATACAGGGCTATGGCTACACCTTC. Protein sequence: CASSIQGYGYTF.

The rearrangement joins TRBV27 to TRBJ2-1; 9 positions match TRBD1. The germline CDR1 and CDR2 sequences are MNHEY and SMNVEV (reference sequence). V shed 7 bases, J shed 3 bases, and the junction held 4 bases outside the gene matches. CDR3 length: 14 amino acids. This CDR3 is CASNRQGVYNEQFF. In DNA form, the CDR3 reads TGTGCCAGCAATCGACAGGGGGTCTACAATGAGCAGTTCTTC.

The genes are TRBV4-3 and TRBJ1-2; D remains ambiguous. The length of the CDR3 is 12 residues. The ends were cut back, 5 bases at V and 4 bases at J, with 8 bases in the middle. Germline V gene lookup returns CDR1 LGHNA and CDR2 YSLEER. The CDR3 sequence: CASSSGSYGYTF. The CDR3 DNA reads as TGCGCCAGCAGCTCTGGAAGCTATGGCTACACCTTC.

Comments on this clone: The same CDR3 arises from other DNA sequences in this sample as well. The chain carries TRBV5-1 and TRBJ1-3, with D unresolved. Between the trimmed V and J ends, which lost 4 bases and 0 bases, there was a span of 11 bases. This CDR3 spans 15 amino acids. The germline gives CDR1 SGHRS, CDR2 YFSETQ. The CDR3 region is CASSLGRASGNTIYF. The CDR3 DNA reads as TGCGCCAGCAGCCTGGGAAGGGCCTCTGGAAACACCATATATTTT.

The chain recombines TRBV6-4 with TRBJ1-1, with D uncertain. The CDR3 covers 15 residues. Trimming pared 2 bases from V and 2 bases from J, leaving 12 bases between. The germline V gene encodes CDR1 MRHNA and CDR2 SNTAGT. CDR3 sequence: CASSDPDIPNTEAFF. The CDR3 coding sequence is TGTGCCAGCAGTGACCCCGACATTCCAAACACTGAAGCTTTCTTT.

The rearrangement joins TRBV6-6 to TRBJ1-3; D is possibly TRBD1 (6 bases). The length of the CDR3 is 16 residues. Per germline, CDR1 MNHNY and CDR2 SVGAGI (reference sequence). V lost 5 bases and J 1 base, leaving 15 bases between the germline ends. CDR3 DNA sequence: TGTGCCAGCAGTCGACCTCCAGGGGTATCTGGAAACACCATATATTTT. Protein sequence: CASSRPPGVSGNTIYF.

This clone was recorded a few times. The V gene is TRBV5-6, the J gene TRBJ2-2, with no clear D. Germline-derived CDR1 and CDR2 are SGHDT and YYEEEE. V lost 0 bases to trimming and J lost 7 bases, with 7 bases between them. The CDR3 length is 13 residues. The CDR3 region has the DNA TGTGCCAGCAGCTTGGGGGGTATCGGGGAGCTGTTTTTT. As protein: CASSLGGIGELFF.

The rearrangement uses TRBV6-5 and TRBJ2-2, with D possibly TRBD2 on 6 matching bases. V shed 10 bases and J shed 7 bases, with 16 bases lying between them. The CDR3 spans 13 residues. Germline V gene data show CDR1 as MNHEY and CDR2 as SVGAGI. The CDR3 DNA reads as TGTGCCACCCGGGACTCAAGGAACGGGGAGCTGTTTTTT. It specifies CATRDSRNGELFF.

This chain links TRBV18 with TRBJ2-7; D gene uncertain. This CDR3 contains 12 residues. Trimming shortened V by 6 bases and J by 2 bases, and 8 bases separated the two germline ends. Germline V gene sequence: CDR1 KGHSH, CDR2 LQKENI. CDR3 region: CASSTETYEQYF. CDR3 DNA: TGTGCCAGCTCGACGGAAACCTACGAGCAGTACTTC.

The CDR3 sequence is CASSLPPALAGRPLTDTQYF. In nucleotides, the CDR3 is TGCGCCAGCAGCCTCCCCCCAGCACTAGCGGGGCGGCCCCTCACAGATACGCAGTATTTT. V usage is TRBV4-1 and J usage is TRBJ2-3; TRBD2 aligns across 10 bases. The CDR3 spans 20 residues. Germline V gene sequence: CDR1 MGHRA, CDR2 YSYEKL. Losses at the gene ends were 4 bases for V and 2 bases for J; bases not matched to a gene: 18.

The chain recombines TRBV6-6 with TRBJ2-7; D unclear. Germline CDR1 is MNHNY and CDR2 is SVGAGI (reference sequence). The CDR3 is made up of 12 amino acids. The V end was cut by 5 bases, the J end by 2 bases, with 7 bases between. Here the CDR3 reads CASSIGTYEQYF. CDR3 sequence (DNA): TGTGCCAGCAGTATAGGGACCTACGAGCAGTACTTC.

V gene TRBV18 combines with J gene TRBJ1-1; 10 nucleotides agree with TRBD1. Germline CDR1 KGHSH, CDR2 LQKENI. V was pared by 4 bases and J by 6 bases, with 8 bases of the junction left unmatched. The CDR3 contains 15 residues. CDR3 residues: CASSLSGQGNAEAFF. In DNA, the CDR3 is TGTGCCAGCTCACTGTCGGGACAGGGGAATGCTGAAGCTTTCTTT.

This chain connects TRBV6-5 to TRBJ1-1; a weak D match, TRBD1 (6 bases). CDR3 length: 14 residues. V shed 6 bases and J shed 1 base, with 12 bases lying between them. Germline CDR1 MNHEY, CDR2 SVGAGI. CDR3: CASRGQGRNTEAFF. CDR3 nucleotide sequence: TGTGCCAGCAGGGGCCAGGGGAGGAACACTGAAGCTTTCTTT.